Described below is a single T cell receptor (beta chain) sequence and its context. Its target is not known. Assay used: immunoSEQ multiplex PCR; TCRdb lists only in-frame clones, some missing. Of around 66,000 clones in the sample, around 97% were seen once. This sample was taken from a study of cytomegalovirus exposure and HLA in healthy donors. Study-wide background: A later analysis reported the same platform for the 100 to 150 validation repertoires and the roughly 700 first-cohort repertoires.

The validation cohort, a group of 100 to 150 subjects, included the donors and was separate from the roughly 620-subject first cohort. Study-level findings and limits: In vitro work confirmed that a few CMV-associated chains recognize CMV antigens. Among TCR beta chains, those listed as cytomegalovirus-associated numbered roughly 150.

This clonotype was obtained from a woman aged 18-29 years in good health and CMV-seropositive. The source material was PBMCs.

The CDR3 sequence is CASSLTGQGNTEAFF. The DNA of the CDR3 is TGTGCCAGCAGCCTAACAGGGCAAGGGAACACTGAAGCTTTCTTT. This chain joins TRBV11-1 and TRBJ1-1, with D possibly being TRBD1 (6 bases). V was clipped by 5 bases and J by 1 base, with 14 bases between them. The CDR3 length is 15 residues. CDR1 and CDR2 (germline): SGHAT, FQDESV (reference sequence).